The 5 T cell receptor beta chains presented below share a single source sample, sequenced in a study of cytomegalovirus exposure and HLA in healthy donors (dated by TCRdb to between 2016 and 2019). The library came from the immunoSEQ multiplex PCR assay. Sourced from immuneACCESS, this table was stored by TCRdb with only in-frame sequences that have V and J called. A share of the clones is absent; for the studies checked, an unresolved V gene accounts for under half, and the remainder has no known explanation. The sample table lists about 170,000 clones, approximately 86% of them with a count of one. The ten largest clones add up to 2% to 2.5% of the sample. Source material: PBMCs. The receptor set was obtained from a woman between 18 and 29 years old in good health and CMV-seronegative.

The rearrangement joins TRBV9 to TRBJ2-7, with TRBD2 identical over 8 bases. CDR1 is SGDLS, CDR2 YYNGEE, per germline. The V segment lost 4 bases and the J segment 6 bases; nucleotides outside the gene matches: 12. The CDR3 covers 15 residues. DNA for the CDR3: TGTGCCAGCAGCCCTCACCGGGAGGGCCGGGGCGAGCAGTACTTC. It is translated as CASSPHREGRGEQYF.

The genes are TRBV18 and TRBJ2-3; TRBD2 matches 8 bases. This CDR3 region has 17 residues. The V gene's germline CDR1 is KGHSH and CDR2 LQKENI. J gave up 4 bases and V 3 bases, and 12 bases lay outside the gene matches. This chain's CDR3 is CASSPVLAGGTADTQYF. The CDR3 DNA sequence: TGTGCCAGCTCACCGGTCCTCGCGGGAGGAACGGCAGATACGCAGTATTTT.

The rearrangement uses TRBV18 and TRBJ2-2, with D possibly being TRBD1 (5 bases). In germline, CDR1 is KGHSH, CDR2 LQKENI. Trimming took 3 bases from V and 0 from J, leaving 14 bases between them. The CDR3 is 17 residues long. DNA of the CDR3: TGTGCCAGCTCACCCCAGCCCCTGACAGCGAACACCGGGGAGCTGTTTTTT. Translation: CASSPQPLTANTGELFF. Full variable domain (missing parts from reference TRBV18 and TRBJ2-2): NAGVMQNPRHLVRRRGQEARLRCSPMKGHSHVYWYRQLPEEGLKFMVYLQKENIIDESGMPKERFSAEFPKEGPSILRIQQVVRGDSAAYFCASSPQPLTANTGELFFGEGSRLTVL.

J is TRBJ1-4 and V is TRBV15; 7 nucleotides agree with TRBD1. V was pared by 11 bases and J by 7 bases, with 10 bases of the junction left unmatched. CDR1 is LNHNV and CDR2 is YYDKDF in the germline V gene (reference sequence). CDR3 length equals 13 residues. The CDR3 region has the DNA TGTGCCGCCCAGGACAGGCAGGTTGAAAAACTGTTTTTT. Its translation is CAAQDRQVEKLFF.

The V gene is TRBV9, the J gene TRBJ1-2; possible D gene TRBD1, 6 bases. V lost 0 bases to trimming and J lost 4 bases, with 13 bases between them. From germline, CDR1 is SGDLS and CDR2 YYNGEE. The CDR3 loop spans 15 amino acids. CDR3 in DNA: TGTGCCAGCAGCGTAGCGGTTGGACAGACCTATGGCTACACCTTC. Its translation: CASSVAVGQTYGYTF.